These 23 T cell receptor beta chains came from one sample sequenced in a study of T cell responses to AZD1222 COVID-19 vaccine. The protocol was immunoSEQ multiplex PCR, while the TCRdb copy is restricted to in-frame clones and leaves out a portion. Of around 100,000 clones listed, 70% to 90% are singletons. This specimen was peripheral blood, taken on day 0 of AZD1222 vaccination. These receptors were collected from an adult in good health.

The rearrangement joins TRBV18 to TRBJ1-2; D is perhaps TRBD1 (5 bases). The CDR3 is made up of 14 amino acids. Germline V gene data show CDR1 as KGHSH and CDR2 as LQKENI. The V end was cut by 3 bases, the J end by 7 bases, with 15 bases between. CDR3 nucleotides: TGTGCCAGCTCACCCATTTCCGGGACTAGTGGCTACACCTTC. This gives the protein CASSPISGTSGYTF.

This clone was seen a handful of times. This sequence joins TRBV7-9 and TRBJ1-2; possible D gene TRBD1, 5 bases. CDR1 and CDR2 from the germline V gene are SEHNR and FQNEAQ (reference sequence). With 5 bases removed from V and 3 bases from J, the gap between germline ends came to 13 bases. The CDR3 is made up of 14 amino acids. The CDR3 loop is CASSPRDQHYGYTF. The CDR3, as DNA: TGTGCCAGCAGCCCCCGGGACCAACACTATGGCTACACCTTC.

This rearrangement joins TRBV28 to TRBJ2-2, with 7 bases fitting TRBD1. Looked up from germline, CDR1 is MDHEN and CDR2 is SYDVKM. The CDR3 runs 12 residues. After removal of 6 bases from V and 6 bases from J, the junction contained 1 base not matched to a gene. The CDR3 bases are TGTGCCAGCAGGACAGGGTCCGGGGAGCTGTTTTTT. This encodes CASRTGSGELFF.

The J gene is TRBJ2-7, the V gene TRBV3-1 (or the pseudogene TRBV3-2); no clear D. Trimming removed 2 bases from V and 7 bases from J, with 12 bases in between. CDR1 LGHDT and CDR2 YNNKEL come from the germline V gene (reference sequence). The CDR3 extends over 13 amino acids. CDR3 loop: CASSQTVGTEQYF. CDR3 sequence (DNA): TGTGCCAGCAGCCAAACTGTTGGTACGGAGCAGTACTTC.

This chain connects TRBV4-1 to TRBJ2-3; either TRBD1 or TRBD2 may supply D (5 bases each). This CDR3 comprises 18 residues. Germline V gene sequence: CDR1 MGHRA, CDR2 YSYEKL. V was pared by 4 bases and J by 2 bases, with 22 bases between. The CDR3 DNA is TGCGCCAGCAGCCCCTCCCCTATAGTGGGGGAACACACAGATACGCAGTATTTT. Its protein product is CASSPSPIVGEHTDTQYF.

The chain links TRBV7-2 to TRBJ2-1; D is undetermined. Germline CDR1 and CDR2: SGHTA and FQGNSA. This CDR3 comprises 12 residues. The V and J ends lost 1 base and 8 bases respectively, with 6 bases between them. The CDR3 DNA follows: TGTGCCAGCAGCTTAGTTAGGTATGAGCAGTTCTTC. It translates to CASSLVRYEQFF.

This clone was counted only a few times. This chain links TRBV10-3 with TRBJ1-2, with D tentatively TRBD1 (5 bases). The V end lost 4 bases, the J end lost 2 bases, and 23 bases lay between the germline ends. There are 18 residues in the CDR3. CDR1 is ENHRY, CDR2 SYGVKD, per germline. The CDR3 DNA sequence: TGTGCCATCAGTGCGCCCCAAGGTCTGGGACTTACCAACTATGGCTACACCTTC. Its protein is CAISAPQGLGLTNYGYTF.

This chain links TRBV30 with TRBJ1-1; no firm D call. Trimming removed 2 bases from V and 0 bases from J, with 7 bases in between. CDR3 length: 13 amino acids. Germline CDR1 is GTSNPN and CDR2 is SVGIG (reference sequence). DNA for the CDR3: TGTGCCTGGAGTCTCCCAGTGAACACTGAAGCTTTCTTT. It is translated as CAWSLPVNTEAFF. Supplemented by reference TRBV30 and TRBJ1-1, the full variable domain reads SQTIHQWPATLVQPVGSPLSLECTVEGTSNPNLYWYRQAAGRGLQLLFYSVGIGQISSEVPQNLSASRPQDRQFILSSKKLLLSDSGFYLCAWSLPVNTEAFFGQGTRLTVV.

This sequence joins TRBV15 and TRBJ2-3, with a weak D call TRBD1 (5 bases). Trimming stripped 5 bases from V and 4 bases from J, with 10 bases between. The CDR3 is 13 residues long. From germline, CDR1 is LNHNV and CDR2 YYDKDF (reference sequence). The CDR3 coding sequence is TGTGCCACCAGCGGATTGACAGCAGATACGCAGTATTTT. Amino acid sequence: CATSGLTADTQYF.

This chain joins TRBV3-1 (or the pseudogene TRBV3-2) and TRBJ1-5, with 10 bases lining up with TRBD1. Per the germline V gene, CDR1 is LGHDT and CDR2 is YNNKEL (reference sequence). Trimming cost V 3 bases and J 3 bases; bases outside gene matches: 5. This CDR3 is built from 16 residues. The CDR3 loop reads CASSHSGQGFNQPQHF. The CDR3 DNA follows: TGTGCCAGCAGCCATTCGGGACAGGGGTTCAATCAGCCCCAGCATTTT.

This chain joins TRBV7-8 and TRBJ2-7; D might be TRBD1 (6 bases). Germline CDR1 is SGHVS and CDR2 is FQNEAQ. V was clipped by 5 bases and J by 4 bases, with 12 bases between them. The CDR3 runs 13 residues. CDR3 sequence (DNA): TGTGCCAGCAGCCGCAGGGGAAGGTACGAGCAGTACTTC. Translated: CASSRRGRYEQYF.

This chain uses TRBV11-1 with TRBJ2-3, with 7 nucleotides matching TRBD2. The V and J ends lost 4 bases and 3 bases, in that order; junction bases with no gene match: 7. This CDR3 has 15 residues. CDR1 SGHAT and CDR2 FQDESV come from the germline V gene (reference sequence). The CDR3 sequence: CASSSWGGKTDTQYF. The CDR3 nucleotides are TGTGCCAGCAGCTCGTGGGGGGGGAAAACAGATACGCAGTATTTT.

The rearrangement joins TRBV5-4 to TRBJ2-1, with 13 bases aligning to TRBD2. The CDR3 loop spans 19 amino acids. The germline CDR1 and CDR2 sequences are SGHNT and YYREEE (reference sequence). V shed 4 bases and J 0 bases; nucleotides not matched to a gene: 10. The CDR3 sequence: CASSKRTSGGHLSYNEQFF. The CDR3 bases are TGTGCCAGCAGCAAAAGGACTAGCGGGGGCCATCTCTCCTACAATGAGCAGTTCTTC.

The CDR3 here is CSVRLAGGKYEQYF. In nucleotides, the CDR3 is TGCAGCGTAAGACTAGCGGGGGGCAAATACGAGCAGTACTTC. The chain uses TRBV29-1 and TRBJ2-7, with 13 bases lining up with TRBD2. CDR3 size: 14 residues. Looked up from germline, CDR1 is SQVTM and CDR2 is ANQGSEA. With V trimmed by 6 bases and J by 4 bases, 6 bases remained unmatched.

The gene calls are TRBV7-8 and TRBJ1-1; no firm D call. The CDR3 extends over 13 amino acids. Germline CDR1 SGHVS, CDR2 FQNEAQ. V was trimmed by 5 bases and J by 0 bases, leaving 7 bases between them. In DNA, the CDR3 is TGTGCCAGCAGCGAGAACTTGAACACTGAAGCTTTCTTT. It translates to CASSENLNTEAFF.

The table lists this clone with a count of one. The chain recombines TRBV10-1 with TRBJ2-5, with a tentative D call TRBD2 (6 bases). Per germline, CDR1 WNHNN and CDR2 SYGVQD (reference sequence). The CDR3 is 16 residues long. V lost 6 bases and J 2 bases, leaving 19 bases between the germline ends. The CDR3 DNA reads TGCGCCAGCAGCCCCCGCGAGTGGGGGGAACAAGAGACCCAGTACTTC. Residues: CASSPREWGEQETQYF.

The V gene is TRBV28, the J gene TRBJ2-2; D might be TRBD2 (6 bases). Germline V gene sequence: CDR1 MDHEN, CDR2 SYDVKM. This CDR3 region has 14 residues. Trimming stripped 5 bases from V and 4 bases from J, with 11 bases between. CDR3 in amino acids: CASSPSDATGELFF. CDR3 DNA sequence: TGTGCCAGCAGTCCTAGCGACGCCACCGGGGAGCTGTTTTTT.

Note on this clone: Other DNA sequences from this sample encode an identical CDR3 as well. The chain links TRBV29-1 to TRBJ2-2; D may be TRBD1 or TRBD2 (5 bases each). The CDR3 is made up of 14 amino acids. The V and J ends lost 3 bases and 1 base respectively, with 9 bases between them. Germline V gene sequence: CDR1 SQVTM, CDR2 ANQGSEA. In DNA, the CDR3 is TGCAGCGTTGAGTGGGGGAGGAACACCGGGGAGCTGTTTTTT. Its protein product is CSVEWGRNTGELFF.

The chain combines TRBV3-1 (or the pseudogene TRBV3-2) with TRBJ1-6, with D tentatively TRBD1 (5 bases). V was pared by 6 bases and J by 14 bases, with 23 bases between. The CDR3 loop spans 15 amino acids. Germline CDR1 and CDR2: LGHDT and YNNKEL (reference sequence). CDR3 coding DNA: TGTGCCAGCAGTCACAGGACCGTCAATCGGGGGGCCCTCCACTTT. It codes for CASSHRTVNRGALHF.

The chain carries TRBV19 and TRBJ2-2; no clear D. Per the germline V gene, CDR1 is LNHDA and CDR2 is SQIVND (reference sequence). The CDR3 is 15 residues long. Trimming shortened V by 0 bases and J by 3 bases, and 8 bases separated the two germline ends. CDR3 sequence (DNA): TGTGCCAGTAGTATAGACAGACCTCACACCGGGGAGCTGTTTTTT. Translating gives CASSIDRPHTGELFF.

The chain employs TRBV21-1 and TRBJ1-6; whether TRBD1, the table's D call, matches the DNA was not checked. TRBV21-1 is a documented pseudogene. CDR3 length: 15 residues. The CDR3 is CASSPRDRGQSPLHF. CDR3 DNA sequence: TGTGCCAGCAGCCCCCGGGACAGGGGGCAATCACCCCTCCACTTT.

The V gene is TRBV7-9, the J gene TRBJ2-5; D call uncertain. The length of the CDR3 is 14 residues. Germline assignment: CDR1 SEHNR and CDR2 FQNEAQ (reference sequence). The V and J ends lost 1 base and 0 bases respectively, with 6 bases between them. Here the CDR3 reads CASSLDIYQETQYF. CDR3 sequence (DNA): TGTGCCAGCAGCTTAGACATATACCAAGAGACCCAGTACTTC.

V and J are TRBV6-1 and TRBJ2-2; 9 nucleotides line up with TRBD1. Germline trimming cut 1 base from V and 6 bases from J; bases unmatched to any gene: 0. CDR1 and CDR2 (germline): MNHNS, SASEGT. The CDR3 spans 14 residues. This chain's CDR3 is CASSEGTGAGELFF. CDR3 sequence (DNA): TGTGCCAGCAGTGAAGGGACAGGGGCCGGGGAGCTGTTTTTT.